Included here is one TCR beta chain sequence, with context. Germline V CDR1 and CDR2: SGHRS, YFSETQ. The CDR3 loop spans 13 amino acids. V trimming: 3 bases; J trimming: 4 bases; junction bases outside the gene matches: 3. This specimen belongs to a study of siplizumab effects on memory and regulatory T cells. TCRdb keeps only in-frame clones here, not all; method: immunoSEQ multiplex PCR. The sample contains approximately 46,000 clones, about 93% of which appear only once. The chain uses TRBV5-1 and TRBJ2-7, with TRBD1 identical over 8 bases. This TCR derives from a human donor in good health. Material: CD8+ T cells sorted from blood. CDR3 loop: CASSSTGGYEQYF. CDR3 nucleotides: TGCGCCAGCAGCTCCACAGGGGGATACGAGCAGTACTTC. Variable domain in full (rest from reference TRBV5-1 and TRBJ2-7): KAGVTQTPRYLIKTRGQQVTLSCSPISGHRSVSWYQQTPGQGLQFLFEYFSETQRNKGNFPGRFSGRQFSNSRSEMNVSTLELGDSALYLCASSSTGGYEQYFGPGTRLTVT.